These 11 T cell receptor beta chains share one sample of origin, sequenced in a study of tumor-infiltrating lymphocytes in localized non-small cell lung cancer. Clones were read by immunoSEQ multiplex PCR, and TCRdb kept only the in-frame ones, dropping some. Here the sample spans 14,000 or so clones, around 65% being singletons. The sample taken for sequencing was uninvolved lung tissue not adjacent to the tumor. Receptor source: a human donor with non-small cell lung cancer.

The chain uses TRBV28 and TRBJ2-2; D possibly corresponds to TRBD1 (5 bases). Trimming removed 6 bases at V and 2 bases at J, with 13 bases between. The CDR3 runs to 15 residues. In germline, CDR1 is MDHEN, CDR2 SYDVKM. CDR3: CASSKADSNTGELFF. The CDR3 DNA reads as TGTGCCAGCAGCAAGGCCGACAGCAACACCGGGGAGCTGTTTTTT.

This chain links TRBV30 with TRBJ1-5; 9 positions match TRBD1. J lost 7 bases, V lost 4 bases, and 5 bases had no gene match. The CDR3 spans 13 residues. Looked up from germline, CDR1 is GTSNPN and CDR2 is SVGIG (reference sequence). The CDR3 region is CAWNRGLGQPQHF. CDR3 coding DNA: TGTGCCTGGAACAGGGGGCTGGGACAGCCCCAGCATTTT.

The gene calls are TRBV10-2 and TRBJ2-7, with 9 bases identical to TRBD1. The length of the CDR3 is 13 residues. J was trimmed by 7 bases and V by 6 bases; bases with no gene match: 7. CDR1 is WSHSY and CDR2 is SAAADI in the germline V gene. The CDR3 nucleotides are TGCGCCAGCAGGAGGGACAGGGCCGGAGAGCAGTACTTC. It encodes CASRRDRAGEQYF.

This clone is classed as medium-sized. CDR3 amino acids: CASSSTANTEAFF. CDR3 DNA sequence: TGTGCCAGCAGCTCGACAGCTAACACTGAAGCTTTCTTT. This sequence joins TRBV11-3 and TRBJ1-1, with TRBD1 as a possible D gene (5 bases). This CDR3 contains 13 residues. V shed 4 bases and J shed 2 bases, with 8 bases lying between them. Germline CDR1 and CDR2: SGHNT and YENEEA.

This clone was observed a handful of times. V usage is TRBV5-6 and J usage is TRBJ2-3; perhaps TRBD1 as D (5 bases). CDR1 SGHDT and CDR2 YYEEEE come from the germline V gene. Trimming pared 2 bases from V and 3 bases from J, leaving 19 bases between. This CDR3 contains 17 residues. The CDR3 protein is CASSFPLGGAATDTQYF. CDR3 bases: TGTGCCAGCAGCTTTCCCCTCGGTGGGGCAGCAACAGATACGCAGTATTTT.

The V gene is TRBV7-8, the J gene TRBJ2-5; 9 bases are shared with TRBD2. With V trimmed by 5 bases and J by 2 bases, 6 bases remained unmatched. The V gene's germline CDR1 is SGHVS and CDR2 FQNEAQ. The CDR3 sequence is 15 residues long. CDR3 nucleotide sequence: TGTGCCAGCAGCCCCGCGGGAGGGAGGCAAGAGACCCAGTACTTC. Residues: CASSPAGGRQETQYF. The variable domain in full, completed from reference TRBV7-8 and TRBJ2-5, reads GAGVSQSPRYKVAKRGQDVALRCDPISGHVSLFWYQQALGQGPEFLTYFQNEAQLDKSGLPSDRFFAERPEGSVSTLKIQRTQQEDSAVYLCASSPAGGRQETQYFGPGTRLLVL.

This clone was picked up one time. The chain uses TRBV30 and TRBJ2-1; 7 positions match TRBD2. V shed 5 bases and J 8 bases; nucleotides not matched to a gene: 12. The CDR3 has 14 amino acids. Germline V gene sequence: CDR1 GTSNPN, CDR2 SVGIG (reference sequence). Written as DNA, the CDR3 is TGTGCCTGGGATATTCGACTAGCTAAGGATGAGCAGTTCTTC. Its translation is CAWDIRLAKDEQFF.

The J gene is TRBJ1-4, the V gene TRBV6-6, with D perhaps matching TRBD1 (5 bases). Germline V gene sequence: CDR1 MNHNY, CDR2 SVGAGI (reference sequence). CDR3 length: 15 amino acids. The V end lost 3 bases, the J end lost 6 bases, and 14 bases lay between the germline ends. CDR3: CASSYGAGSYEKLFF. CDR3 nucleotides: TGTGCCAGCAGTTATGGGGCAGGGTCCTATGAAAAACTGTTTTTT.

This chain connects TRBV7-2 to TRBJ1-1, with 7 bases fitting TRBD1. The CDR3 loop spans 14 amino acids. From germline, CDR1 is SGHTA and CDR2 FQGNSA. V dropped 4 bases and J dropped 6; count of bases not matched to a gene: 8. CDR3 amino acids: CASSSTGEGAEAFF. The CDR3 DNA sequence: TGTGCCAGCAGCTCAACAGGGGAGGGGGCTGAAGCTTTCTTT.

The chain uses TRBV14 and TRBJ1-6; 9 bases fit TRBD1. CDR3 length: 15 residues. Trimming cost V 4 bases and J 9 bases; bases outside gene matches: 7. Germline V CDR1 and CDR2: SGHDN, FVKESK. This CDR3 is CASSPRDRVGSPLHF. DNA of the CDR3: TGTGCCAGCAGCCCGCGGGACAGGGTCGGTTCACCCCTCCACTTT.

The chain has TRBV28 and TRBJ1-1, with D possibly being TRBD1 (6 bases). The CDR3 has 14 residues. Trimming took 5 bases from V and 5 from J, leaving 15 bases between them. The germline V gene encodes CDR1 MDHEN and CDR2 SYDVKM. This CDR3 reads CASSPGTHRTEAFF. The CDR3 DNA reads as TGTGCCAGCAGTCCCGGGACACATAGAACTGAAGCTTTCTTT.